This T cell receptor (beta chain) was identified during a study of PD-1 blockade in mismatch repair-deficient tumors. Study overall: Patients had about eleven mismatch repair-deficient cancer types and were previously treated and progressing.

Repertoires were generated with immunoSEQ multiplex PCR, while TCRdb's copy carries only in-frame clones and drops some. The data hold around 40,000 clones, with 70% to 80% observed a single time. Every patient had mismatch repair deficiency by PCR or immunohistochemistry. This CDR3 comprises 18 residues. Per the germline V gene, CDR1 is SGHDN and CDR2 is FVKESK. After removal of 0 bases from V and 4 bases from J, the junction contained 11 bases not matched to a gene. This clone was seen a handful of times. The chain carries TRBV14 and TRBJ2-5; 10 bases are shared with TRBD2. Sample: peripheral blood, taken 4 weeks after starting pembrolizumab. The sequence derives from an adult with mismatch repair-deficient cancer. The DNA for the CDR3 is TGTGCCAGCAGCCAAGAGTACCTAGCGGGAGCCCGGGTAGAGACCCAGTACTTC. This gives the protein CASSQEYLAGARVETQYF.